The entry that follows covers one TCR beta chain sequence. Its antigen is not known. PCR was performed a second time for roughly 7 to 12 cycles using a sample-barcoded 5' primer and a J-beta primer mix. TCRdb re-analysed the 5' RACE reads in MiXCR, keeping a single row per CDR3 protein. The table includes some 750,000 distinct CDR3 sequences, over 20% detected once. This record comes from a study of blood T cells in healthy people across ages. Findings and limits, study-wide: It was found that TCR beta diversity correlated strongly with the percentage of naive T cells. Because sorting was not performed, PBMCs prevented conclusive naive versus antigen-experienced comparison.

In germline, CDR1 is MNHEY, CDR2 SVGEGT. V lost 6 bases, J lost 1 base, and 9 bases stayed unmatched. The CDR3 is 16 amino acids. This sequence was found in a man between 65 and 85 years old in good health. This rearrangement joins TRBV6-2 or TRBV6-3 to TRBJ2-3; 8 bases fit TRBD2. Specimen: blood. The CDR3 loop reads CASSSYAGGGTDTQYF. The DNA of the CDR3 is TGTGCCAGCAGCTCCTACGCGGGAGGAGGCACAGATACGCAGTATTTT.